The 21 T cell receptor beta chains presented below share a single source sample, sequenced in a study of T cell responses to AZD1222 COVID-19 vaccine. Only in-frame clones appear in the TCRdb table, and some are missing; sequencing was by immunoSEQ multiplex PCR. The table lists about 160,000 clones, more than 70% of them singletons. The specimen comprised peripheral blood, sampled on day 0 of AZD1222 vaccination. The receptors were sampled from an adult in good health.

The V call is TRBV19, the J call TRBJ1-5, with a tentative D call TRBD1 (6 bases). Germline CDR1 reads LNHDA; CDR2 reads SQIVND (reference sequence). V gave up 6 bases and J gave up 7 bases, with 13 bases separating them. CDR3 length equals 13 residues. CDR3 loop: CASSGGGLQPQHF. The CDR3 nucleotides are TGTGCCAGTAGCGGGGGGGGCCTGCAGCCCCAGCATTTT.

The chain couples TRBV7-8 to TRBJ1-1; 9 bases match TRBD1. The trim removed 5 bases at V and 4 bases at J, leaving 8 bases unmatched. This CDR3 is 15 amino acids long. The germline CDR1 and CDR2 sequences are SGHVS and FQNEAQ. The DNA for the CDR3 is TGTGCCAGCAGCGCAGTGACAGGGGGTCTCACTGAAGCTTTCTTT. Its protein product is CASSAVTGGLTEAFF. Based on the CDR3 plus reference TRBV7-8 and TRBJ1-1, the full variable domain is GAGVSQSPRYKVAKRGQDVALRCDPISGHVSLFWYQQALGQGPEFLTYFQNEAQLDKSGLPSDRFFAERPEGSVSTLKIQRTQQEDSAVYLCASSAVTGGLTEAFFGQGTRLTVV.

The rearrangement joins TRBV6-2 or TRBV6-3 to TRBJ2-2, with D perhaps matching TRBD2 (5 bases). There are 15 residues in the CDR3. Germline CDR1 reads MNHEY; CDR2 reads SVGEGT. Trimming shortened V by 4 bases and J by 2 bases, and 11 bases separated the two germline ends. CDR3 coding DNA: TGTGCCAGCAGTTTTTTCCGGGGTAACACCGGGGAGCTGTTTTTT. Translated: CASSFFRGNTGELFF.

The genes are TRBV3-1 (or the pseudogene TRBV3-2) and TRBJ1-1, with TRBD1 identical over 8 bases. The V gene's germline CDR1 is LGHDT and CDR2 YNNKEL (reference sequence). Trimming cost V 4 bases and J 0 bases; bases outside gene matches: 4. The CDR3 sequence is 15 residues long. Here the CDR3 DNA reads TGTGCCAGCAGCCTAAGGACAGGGCTGAACACTGAAGCTTTCTTT. Encoded protein: CASSLRTGLNTEAFF.

Of note for this clone: The sample carries other DNA sequences with the same CDR3. This chain uses TRBV9 with TRBJ2-7, with 8 bases aligning to TRBD2. CDR3 length: 15 amino acids. Per germline, CDR1 SGDLS and CDR2 YYNGEE. The V segment lost 3 bases and the J segment 0 bases; nucleotides outside the gene matches: 5. Here the CDR3 reads CASSATSGSSYEQYF. The CDR3 DNA reads as TGTGCCAGCAGCGCCACTAGCGGAAGCTCCTACGAGCAGTACTTC.

The chain joins TRBV15 to TRBJ1-4, with a tentative D call TRBD1 (5 bases). Per germline, CDR1 LNHNV and CDR2 YYDKDF (reference sequence). This CDR3 has 13 amino acids. Deletions cut 3 bases from V and 7 bases from J, with 9 bases between. CDR3 nucleotides: TGTGCCACCAGCAGGGGGACGGTTGAAAAACTGTTTTTT. Encoded protein: CATSRGTVEKLFF.

V usage is TRBV7-9 and J usage is TRBJ1-1; unclear D gene. The V gene's germline CDR1 is SEHNR and CDR2 FQNEAQ (reference sequence). CDR3 length equals 15 residues. Trimming left V 5 bases short and J 10 bases short, with 23 bases between. DNA for the CDR3: TGTGCCAGCAGCCCCACCCGGGCTGGCGTGTTTGGAGCTTTCTTT. Translated: CASSPTRAGVFGAFF.

This rearrangement joins TRBV9 to TRBJ1-6, with TRBD1 identical over 8 bases. The CDR3 contains 14 residues. CDR1 and CDR2 from the germline V gene are SGDLS and YYNGEE. The trim removed 4 bases at V and 10 bases at J, leaving 7 bases unmatched. DNA of the CDR3: TGTGCCAGCAGCCACGGACAGGGTGTCTCACCCCTCCACTTT. Its translation: CASSHGQGVSPLHF.

V gene TRBV2 combines with J gene TRBJ2-2; perhaps TRBD1 as D (6 bases). This CDR3 is built from 15 residues. V lost 8 bases and J lost 8, with 21 bases in between. Germline CDR1 is SNHLY and CDR2 is FYNNEI. The CDR3 spells CASGRTENTAGELFF. CDR3 nucleotides: TGTGCCAGCGGGCGGACAGAGAACACCGCGGGGGAGCTGTTTTTT.

This chain joins TRBV11-2 and TRBJ1-2, with D possibly TRBD1 on 5 matching bases. Trimming shortened V by 3 bases and J by 7 bases, and 15 bases separated the two germline ends. The CDR3 contains 14 residues. The germline gives CDR1 SGHAT, CDR2 FQNNGV. The chain's CDR3 is CASSFPGTVRGYTF. The DNA of the CDR3 is TGTGCCAGCAGCTTCCCCGGGACGGTGCGTGGCTACACCTTC.

The genes are TRBV25-1 and TRBJ1-1; D might be TRBD1 (5 bases). The CDR3 is 14 residues long. Per the germline V gene, CDR1 is MGHDK and CDR2 is SYGVNS. The V end was cut by 4 bases, the J end by 0 bases, with 9 bases between. CDR3 loop: CASSAMTVNTEAFF. CDR3 nucleotides: TGTGCCAGCAGTGCGATGACAGTGAACACTGAAGCTTTCTTT.

This sequence joins TRBV5-6 and TRBJ2-7; TRBD1 or TRBD2 may be the D gene (5 bases each). There are 12 residues in the CDR3. The germline V gene has CDR1 SGHDT and CDR2 YYEEEE. Between the trimmed V and J ends, which lost 7 bases and 2 bases, there was a span of 10 bases. The CDR3 here is CASEGRAYEQYF. The CDR3 nucleotides read TGTGCCAGCGAGGGCAGGGCCTACGAGCAGTACTTC.

In regard to this clone: An end of the junction differs from the germline gene, which may be a read error. The chain has TRBV6-5 and TRBJ2-5, with D perhaps TRBD1 (6 bases). CDR1 is MNHEY, CDR2 SVGAGI, per germline. The CDR3 totals 15 residues. The CDR3 sequence: CASSYSRTVQETQYF. The CDR3 DNA reads TGTGCCAGCAGCTACTCCCGGACAGTACAAGAGACCCAGTACTTC.

The J gene is TRBJ1-1, the V gene TRBV5-4; 7 bases align to TRBD1. The trim removed 0 bases at V and 2 bases at J, leaving 7 bases unmatched. This CDR3 is built from 16 residues. Germline CDR1 is SGHNT and CDR2 is YYREEE (reference sequence). The CDR3 is CASSLGQGYRNTEAFF. CDR3 DNA sequence: TGTGCCAGCAGCTTGGGACAGGGTTACCGAAACACTGAAGCTTTCTTT.

The chain couples TRBV5-1 to TRBJ2-7; D not certain. V was shortened by 0 bases and J by 3 bases, with 10 bases between the two germline ends. The CDR3 totals 14 residues. CDR1 SGHRS and CDR2 YFSETQ come from the germline V gene. The CDR3 DNA reads TGCGCCAGCAGCTTGGGGGCCGATAACTACGAGCAGTACTTC. Translated: CASSLGADNYEQYF.

CDR3 sequence: CASSQDKGPYEQYF. The CDR3 DNA reads TGTGCCAGCAGCCAAGATAAGGGACCTTACGAGCAGTACTTC. The chain combines TRBV3-1 (or the pseudogene TRBV3-2) with TRBJ2-7; D is perhaps TRBD1 or TRBD2 (5 bases each). Germline CDR1 is LGHDT and CDR2 is YNNKEL (reference sequence). The CDR3 runs to 14 residues. V lost 0 bases, J lost 4 bases, and 10 bases lay in between.

This chain uses TRBV6-5 with TRBJ2-7; TRBD2 matches at 8 bases. V lost 6 bases, J lost 0 bases, and 7 bases stayed unmatched. The CDR3 is 15 amino acids. Per the germline V gene, CDR1 is MNHEY and CDR2 is SVGAGI. Here the CDR3 DNA reads TGTGCCAGCAGACTGGGGACTAGACACTCCTACGAGCAGTACTTC. The encoded protein is CASRLGTRHSYEQYF.

The CDR3 sequence: CASSRQGNQPQHF. DNA of the CDR3: TGTGCCAGCAGCCGGCAGGGGAATCAGCCCCAGCATTTT. The chain recombines TRBV28 with TRBJ1-5, with D possibly being TRBD1 (6 bases). This CDR3 has 13 amino acids. Germline V gene data show CDR1 as MDHEN and CDR2 as SYDVKM. V was clipped by 6 bases and J by 4 bases, with 10 bases between them.

J is TRBJ2-5 and V is TRBV6-5; perhaps TRBD1 as D (5 bases). Germline V gene sequence: CDR1 MNHEY, CDR2 SVGAGI. CDR3 length: 14 amino acids. Trimming took off 4 bases at V and 9 bases at J, with 18 bases between the two ends. In DNA, the CDR3 is TGTGCCAGCAGTTCTGAAGGGGTTGGGGCGGCCCAGTACTTC. Its protein is CASSSEGVGAAQYF.

This clone showed up just a few times. The chain carries TRBV18 and TRBJ2-2; weak D call: TRBD2 (5 bases). The CDR3 consists of 16 residues. Trimming pared 3 bases from V and 4 bases from J, leaving 15 bases between. Germline V gene sequence: CDR1 KGHSH, CDR2 LQKENI. The CDR3 protein is CASSPSSNRGTGELFF. CDR3 nucleotide sequence: TGTGCCAGCTCACCCTCATCGAATCGGGGCACCGGGGAGCTGTTTTTT.

J is TRBJ1-1 and V is TRBV6-2 or TRBV6-3; D gene uncertain. The V gene's germline CDR1 is MNHEY and CDR2 SVGEGT. V lost 2 bases and J 4 bases, leaving 8 bases between the germline ends. CDR3 length equals 13 residues. DNA of the CDR3: TGTGCCAGCAGTTACGGGGTCGCCACTGAAGCTTTCTTT. It yields the protein CASSYGVATEAFF.